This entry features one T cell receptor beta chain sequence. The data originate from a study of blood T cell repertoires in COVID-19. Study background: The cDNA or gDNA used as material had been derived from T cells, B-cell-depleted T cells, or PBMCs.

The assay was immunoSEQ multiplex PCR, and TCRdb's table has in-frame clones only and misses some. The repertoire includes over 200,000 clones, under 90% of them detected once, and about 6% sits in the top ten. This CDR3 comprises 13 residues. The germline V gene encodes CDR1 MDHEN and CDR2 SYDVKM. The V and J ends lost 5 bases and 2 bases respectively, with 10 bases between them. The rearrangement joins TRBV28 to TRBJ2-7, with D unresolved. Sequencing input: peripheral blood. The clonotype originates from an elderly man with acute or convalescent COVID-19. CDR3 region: CASSPRLPYEQYF. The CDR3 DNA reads TGTGCCAGCAGTCCCAGGCTACCCTACGAGCAGTACTTC. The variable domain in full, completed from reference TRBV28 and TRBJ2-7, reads DVKVTQSSRYLVKRTGEKVFLECVQDMDHENMFWYRQDPGLGLRLIYFSYDVKMKEKGDIPEGYSVSREKKERFSLILESASTNQTSMYLCASSPRLPYEQYFGPGTRLTVT.